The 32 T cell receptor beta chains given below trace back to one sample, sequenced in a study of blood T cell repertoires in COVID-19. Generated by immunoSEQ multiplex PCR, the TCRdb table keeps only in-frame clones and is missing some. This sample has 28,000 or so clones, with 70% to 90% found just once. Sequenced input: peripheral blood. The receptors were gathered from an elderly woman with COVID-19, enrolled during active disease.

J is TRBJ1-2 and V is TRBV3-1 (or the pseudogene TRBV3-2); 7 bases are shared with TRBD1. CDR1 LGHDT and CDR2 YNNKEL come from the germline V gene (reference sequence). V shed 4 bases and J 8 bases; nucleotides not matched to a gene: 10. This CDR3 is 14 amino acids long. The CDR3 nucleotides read TGTGCCAGCAGCCCTGTCGAGGGGGCTCGCGGCTACACCTTC. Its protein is CASSPVEGARGYTF.

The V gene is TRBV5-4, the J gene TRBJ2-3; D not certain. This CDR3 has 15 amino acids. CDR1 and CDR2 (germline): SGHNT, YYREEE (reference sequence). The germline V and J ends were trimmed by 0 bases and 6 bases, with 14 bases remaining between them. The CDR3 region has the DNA TGTGCCAGCAGCTTGGCCGGTCTTCTGAGGGATACGCAGTATTTT. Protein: CASSLAGLLRDTQYF.

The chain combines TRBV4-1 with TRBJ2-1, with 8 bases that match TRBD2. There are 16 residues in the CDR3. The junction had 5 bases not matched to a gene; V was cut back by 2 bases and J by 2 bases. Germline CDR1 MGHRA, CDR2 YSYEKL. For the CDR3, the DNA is TGCGCCAGCAGCCAAACTAGCGGCCAGGCCTACAATGAGCAGTTCTTC. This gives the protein CASSQTSGQAYNEQFF.

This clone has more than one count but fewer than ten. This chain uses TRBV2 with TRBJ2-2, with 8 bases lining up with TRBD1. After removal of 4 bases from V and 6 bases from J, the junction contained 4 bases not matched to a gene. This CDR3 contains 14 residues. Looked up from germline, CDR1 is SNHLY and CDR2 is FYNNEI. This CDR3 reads CASSGQGSAGELFF. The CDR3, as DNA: TGTGCCAGCAGTGGACAGGGGTCGGCCGGGGAGCTGTTTTTT.

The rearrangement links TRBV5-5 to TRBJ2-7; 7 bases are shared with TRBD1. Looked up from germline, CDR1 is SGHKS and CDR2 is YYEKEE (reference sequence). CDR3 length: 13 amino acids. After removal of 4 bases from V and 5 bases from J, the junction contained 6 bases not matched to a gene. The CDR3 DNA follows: TGTGCCAGCAGCGTTTTTACAGGGGACGAGCAGTACTTC. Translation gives CASSVFTGDEQYF.

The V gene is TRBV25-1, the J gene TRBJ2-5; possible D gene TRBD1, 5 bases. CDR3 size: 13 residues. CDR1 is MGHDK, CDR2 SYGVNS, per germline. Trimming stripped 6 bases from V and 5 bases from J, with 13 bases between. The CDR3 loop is CASRNTPGETQYF. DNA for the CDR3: TGTGCCAGCAGGAACACCCCAGGGGAGACCCAGTACTTC.

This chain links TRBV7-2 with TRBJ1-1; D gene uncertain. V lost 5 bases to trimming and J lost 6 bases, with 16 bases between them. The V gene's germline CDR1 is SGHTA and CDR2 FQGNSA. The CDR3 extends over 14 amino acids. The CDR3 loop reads CASSPSPVVAEAFF. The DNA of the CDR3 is TGTGCCAGCAGCCCTAGCCCCGTGGTTGCTGAAGCTTTCTTT. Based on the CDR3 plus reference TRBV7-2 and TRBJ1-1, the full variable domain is GAGVSQSPSNKVTEKGKDVELRCDPISGHTALYWYRQSLGQGLEFLIYFQGNSAPDKSGLPSDRFSAERTGGSVSTLTIQRTQQEDSAVYLCASSPSPVVAEAFFGQGTRLTVV.

CDR3 amino acids: CAWGVVAGEQFF. The CDR3 DNA sequence: TGTGCCTGGGGGGTGGTAGCGGGTGAGCAGTTCTTC. This chain joins TRBV30 and TRBJ2-1; 7 bases agree with TRBD2. J lost 9 bases, V lost 5 bases, and 7 bases had no gene match. This CDR3 has 12 residues. Looked up from germline, CDR1 is GTSNPN and CDR2 is SVGIG (reference sequence).

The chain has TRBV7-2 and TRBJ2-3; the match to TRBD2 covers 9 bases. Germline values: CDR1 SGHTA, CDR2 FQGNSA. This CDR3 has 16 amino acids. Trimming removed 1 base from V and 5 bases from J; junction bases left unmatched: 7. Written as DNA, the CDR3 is TGTGCCAGCAGCTTAGTTGCGGGGGGGAAAGGAGATACGCAGTATTTT. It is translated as CASSLVAGGKGDTQYF.

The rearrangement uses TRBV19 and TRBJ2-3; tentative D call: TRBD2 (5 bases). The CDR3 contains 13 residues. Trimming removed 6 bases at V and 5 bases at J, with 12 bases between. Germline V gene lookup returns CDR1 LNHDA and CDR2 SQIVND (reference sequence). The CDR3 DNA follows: TGTGCCAGTAGCCCCGGTCGGGGAGATACGCAGTATTTT. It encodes CASSPGRGDTQYF.

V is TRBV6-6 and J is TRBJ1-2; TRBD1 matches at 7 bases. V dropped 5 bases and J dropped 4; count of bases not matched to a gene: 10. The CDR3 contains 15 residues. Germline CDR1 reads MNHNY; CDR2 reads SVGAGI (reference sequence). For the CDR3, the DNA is TGTGCCAGCAGTGATCCCGGACAGGAAGGCTATGGCTACACCTTC. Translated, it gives CASSDPGQEGYGYTF.

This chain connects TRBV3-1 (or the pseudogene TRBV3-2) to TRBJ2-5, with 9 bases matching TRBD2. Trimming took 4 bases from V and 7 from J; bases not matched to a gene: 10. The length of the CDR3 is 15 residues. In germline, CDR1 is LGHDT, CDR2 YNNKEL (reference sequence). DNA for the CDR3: TGTGCCAGCAGCCTTTCGGCTAGCGGGGAAGGGACCCAGTACTTC. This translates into CASSLSASGEGTQYF.

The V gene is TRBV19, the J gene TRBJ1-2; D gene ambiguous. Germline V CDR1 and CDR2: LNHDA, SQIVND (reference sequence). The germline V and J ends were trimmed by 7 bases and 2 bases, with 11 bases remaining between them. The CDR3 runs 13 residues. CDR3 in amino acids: CASTTQVNYGYTF. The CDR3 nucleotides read TGTGCCAGTACCACTCAAGTCAACTATGGCTACACCTTC.

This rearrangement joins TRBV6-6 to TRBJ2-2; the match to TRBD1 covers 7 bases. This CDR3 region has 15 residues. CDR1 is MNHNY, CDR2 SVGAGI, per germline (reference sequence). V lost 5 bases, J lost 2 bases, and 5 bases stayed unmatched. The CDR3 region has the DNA TGTGCCAGCAGTCGGACAGGTGGAAACACCGGGGAGCTGTTTTTT. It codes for CASSRTGGNTGELFF.

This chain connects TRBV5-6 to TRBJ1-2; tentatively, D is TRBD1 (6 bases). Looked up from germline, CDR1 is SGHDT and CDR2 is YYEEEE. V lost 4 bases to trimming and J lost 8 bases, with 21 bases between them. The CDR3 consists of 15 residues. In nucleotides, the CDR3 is TGTGCCAGCAGCATAATACAGGGAATCGGTTGGGGCTACACCTTC. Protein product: CASSIIQGIGWGYTF.

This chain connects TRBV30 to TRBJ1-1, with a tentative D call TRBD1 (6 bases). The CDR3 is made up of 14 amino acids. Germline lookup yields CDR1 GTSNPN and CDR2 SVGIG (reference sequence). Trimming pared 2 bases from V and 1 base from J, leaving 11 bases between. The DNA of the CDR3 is TGTGCCTGGAGTCAAGGGACAAAGAACACTGAAGCTTTCTTT. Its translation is CAWSQGTKNTEAFF.

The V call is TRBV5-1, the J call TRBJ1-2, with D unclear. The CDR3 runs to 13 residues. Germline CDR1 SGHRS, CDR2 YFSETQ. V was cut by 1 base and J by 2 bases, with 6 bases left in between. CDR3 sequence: CASSLNWNYGYTF. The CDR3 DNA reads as TGCGCCAGCAGCTTGAACTGGAACTATGGCTACACCTTC.

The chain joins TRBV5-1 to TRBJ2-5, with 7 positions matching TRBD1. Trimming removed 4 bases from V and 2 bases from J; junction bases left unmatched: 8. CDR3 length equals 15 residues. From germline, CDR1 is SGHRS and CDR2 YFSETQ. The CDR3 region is CASSLGTATQETQYF. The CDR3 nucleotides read TGCGCCAGCAGCCTAGGGACAGCTACTCAAGAGACCCAGTACTTC.

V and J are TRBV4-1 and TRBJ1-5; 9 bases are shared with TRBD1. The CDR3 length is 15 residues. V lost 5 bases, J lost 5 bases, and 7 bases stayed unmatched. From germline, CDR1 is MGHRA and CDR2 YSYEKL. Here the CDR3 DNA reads TGCGCCAGCAGCTTCAGGACAGGGGATGATCAGCCCCAGCATTTT. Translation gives CASSFRTGDDQPQHF.

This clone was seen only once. This CDR3 reads CASSESQGGPYGYTF. For the CDR3, the DNA is TGTGCCAGCAGTGAGTCCCAGGGAGGTCCCTATGGCTACACCTTC. The chain carries TRBV2 and TRBJ1-2, with D perhaps matching TRBD1 (5 bases). This CDR3 has 15 residues. From germline, CDR1 is SNHLY and CDR2 FYNNEI. V was cut by 3 bases and J by 4 bases, with 15 bases left in between.

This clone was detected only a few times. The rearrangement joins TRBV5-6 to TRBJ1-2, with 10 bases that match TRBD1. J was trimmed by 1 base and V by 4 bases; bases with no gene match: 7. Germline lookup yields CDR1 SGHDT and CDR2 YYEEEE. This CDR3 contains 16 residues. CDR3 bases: TGTGCCAGCAGCCTCGGTCGGGACAGGGGTAACTATGGCTACACCTTC. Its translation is CASSLGRDRGNYGYTF.

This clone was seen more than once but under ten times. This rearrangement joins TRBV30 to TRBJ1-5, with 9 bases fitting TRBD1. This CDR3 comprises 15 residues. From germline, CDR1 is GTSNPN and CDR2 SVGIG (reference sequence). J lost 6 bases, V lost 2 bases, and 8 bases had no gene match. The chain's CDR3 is CAWSHAGTGSQPQHF. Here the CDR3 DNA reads TGTGCCTGGAGTCACGCCGGGACAGGGAGTCAGCCCCAGCATTTT.

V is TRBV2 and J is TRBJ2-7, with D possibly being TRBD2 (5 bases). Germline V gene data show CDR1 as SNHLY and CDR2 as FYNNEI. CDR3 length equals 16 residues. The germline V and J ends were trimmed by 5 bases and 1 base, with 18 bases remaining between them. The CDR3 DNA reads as TGTGCCAGCAGTCCCTTTAAGTTCCCGGGGTCCTACGAGCAGTACTTC. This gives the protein CASSPFKFPGSYEQYF.

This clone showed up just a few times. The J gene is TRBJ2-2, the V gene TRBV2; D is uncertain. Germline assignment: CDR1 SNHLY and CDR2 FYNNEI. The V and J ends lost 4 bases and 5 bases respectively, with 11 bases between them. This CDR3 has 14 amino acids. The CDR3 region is CASSGLGYTGELFF. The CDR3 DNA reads TGTGCCAGCAGTGGGCTAGGATATACCGGGGAGCTGTTTTTT.

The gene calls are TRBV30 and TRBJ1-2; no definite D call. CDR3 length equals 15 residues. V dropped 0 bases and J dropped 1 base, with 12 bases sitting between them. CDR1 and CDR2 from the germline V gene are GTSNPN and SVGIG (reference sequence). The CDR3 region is CAWSVENLVNYGYTF. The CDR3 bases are TGTGCCTGGAGTGTAGAAAACTTGGTTAACTATGGCTACACCTTC.

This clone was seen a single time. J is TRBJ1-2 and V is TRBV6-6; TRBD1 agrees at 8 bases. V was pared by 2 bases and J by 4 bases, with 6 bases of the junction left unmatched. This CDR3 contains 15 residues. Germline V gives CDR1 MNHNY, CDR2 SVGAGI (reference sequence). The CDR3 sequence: CASSYATGEIYGYTF. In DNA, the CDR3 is TGTGCCAGCAGTTACGCGACAGGGGAAATCTATGGCTACACCTTC.

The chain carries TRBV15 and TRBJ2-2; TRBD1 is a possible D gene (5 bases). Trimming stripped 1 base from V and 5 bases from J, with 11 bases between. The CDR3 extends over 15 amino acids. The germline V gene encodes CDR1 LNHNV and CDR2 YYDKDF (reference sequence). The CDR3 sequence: CATSRGQYGTGELFF. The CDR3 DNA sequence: TGTGCCACCAGCAGAGGACAGTACGGGACCGGGGAGCTGTTTTTT.

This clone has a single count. In DNA form, the CDR3 reads TGTGCCAGCAGTTTAGGCGGCTACTCTGGAAACACCATATATTTT. Encoded protein: CASSLGGYSGNTIYF. The rearrangement uses TRBV6-5 and TRBJ1-3, with D uncertain. CDR3 length: 15 amino acids. CDR1 is MNHEY, CDR2 SVGAGI, per germline. Trimming cost V 4 bases and J 0 bases, with 10 bases left between them.

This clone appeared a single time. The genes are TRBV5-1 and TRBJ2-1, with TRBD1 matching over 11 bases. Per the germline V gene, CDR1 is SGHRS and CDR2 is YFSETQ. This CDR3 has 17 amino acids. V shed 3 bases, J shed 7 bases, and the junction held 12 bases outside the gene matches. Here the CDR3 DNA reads TGCGCCAGCAGCTACTCACTTGGACAGGGGGCGAGTAATGAGCAGTTCTTC. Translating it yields CASSYSLGQGASNEQFF.

CDR3 bases: TGCGCCAGCAGCCAGGCCCGGCTGGGCCCCTCTGAGCAGTTCTTC. This translates into CASSQARLGPSEQFF. The rearrangement joins TRBV4-1 to TRBJ2-1; the D is unclear. The V end lost 3 bases, the J end lost 9 bases, and 18 bases lay between the germline ends. CDR1 MGHRA and CDR2 YSYEKL come from the germline V gene. This CDR3 has 15 residues.

CDR3 region: CAISDYRKANTEAFF. Here the CDR3 DNA reads TGTGCCATCAGTGATTACAGGAAAGCCAACACTGAAGCTTTCTTT. The J gene is TRBJ1-1, the V gene TRBV10-3, with D maybe TRBD1 (5 bases). The V gene's germline CDR1 is ENHRY and CDR2 SYGVKD. Trimming removed 3 bases from V and 2 bases from J, with 13 bases in between. The CDR3 is made up of 15 amino acids.

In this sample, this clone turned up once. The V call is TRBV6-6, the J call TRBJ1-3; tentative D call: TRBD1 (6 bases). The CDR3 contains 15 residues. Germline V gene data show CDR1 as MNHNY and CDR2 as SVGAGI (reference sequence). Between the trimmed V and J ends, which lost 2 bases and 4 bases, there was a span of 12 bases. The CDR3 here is CASSYTGQGGNTIYF. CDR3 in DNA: TGTGCCAGCAGTTACACGGGGCAGGGGGGAAACACCATATATTTT.